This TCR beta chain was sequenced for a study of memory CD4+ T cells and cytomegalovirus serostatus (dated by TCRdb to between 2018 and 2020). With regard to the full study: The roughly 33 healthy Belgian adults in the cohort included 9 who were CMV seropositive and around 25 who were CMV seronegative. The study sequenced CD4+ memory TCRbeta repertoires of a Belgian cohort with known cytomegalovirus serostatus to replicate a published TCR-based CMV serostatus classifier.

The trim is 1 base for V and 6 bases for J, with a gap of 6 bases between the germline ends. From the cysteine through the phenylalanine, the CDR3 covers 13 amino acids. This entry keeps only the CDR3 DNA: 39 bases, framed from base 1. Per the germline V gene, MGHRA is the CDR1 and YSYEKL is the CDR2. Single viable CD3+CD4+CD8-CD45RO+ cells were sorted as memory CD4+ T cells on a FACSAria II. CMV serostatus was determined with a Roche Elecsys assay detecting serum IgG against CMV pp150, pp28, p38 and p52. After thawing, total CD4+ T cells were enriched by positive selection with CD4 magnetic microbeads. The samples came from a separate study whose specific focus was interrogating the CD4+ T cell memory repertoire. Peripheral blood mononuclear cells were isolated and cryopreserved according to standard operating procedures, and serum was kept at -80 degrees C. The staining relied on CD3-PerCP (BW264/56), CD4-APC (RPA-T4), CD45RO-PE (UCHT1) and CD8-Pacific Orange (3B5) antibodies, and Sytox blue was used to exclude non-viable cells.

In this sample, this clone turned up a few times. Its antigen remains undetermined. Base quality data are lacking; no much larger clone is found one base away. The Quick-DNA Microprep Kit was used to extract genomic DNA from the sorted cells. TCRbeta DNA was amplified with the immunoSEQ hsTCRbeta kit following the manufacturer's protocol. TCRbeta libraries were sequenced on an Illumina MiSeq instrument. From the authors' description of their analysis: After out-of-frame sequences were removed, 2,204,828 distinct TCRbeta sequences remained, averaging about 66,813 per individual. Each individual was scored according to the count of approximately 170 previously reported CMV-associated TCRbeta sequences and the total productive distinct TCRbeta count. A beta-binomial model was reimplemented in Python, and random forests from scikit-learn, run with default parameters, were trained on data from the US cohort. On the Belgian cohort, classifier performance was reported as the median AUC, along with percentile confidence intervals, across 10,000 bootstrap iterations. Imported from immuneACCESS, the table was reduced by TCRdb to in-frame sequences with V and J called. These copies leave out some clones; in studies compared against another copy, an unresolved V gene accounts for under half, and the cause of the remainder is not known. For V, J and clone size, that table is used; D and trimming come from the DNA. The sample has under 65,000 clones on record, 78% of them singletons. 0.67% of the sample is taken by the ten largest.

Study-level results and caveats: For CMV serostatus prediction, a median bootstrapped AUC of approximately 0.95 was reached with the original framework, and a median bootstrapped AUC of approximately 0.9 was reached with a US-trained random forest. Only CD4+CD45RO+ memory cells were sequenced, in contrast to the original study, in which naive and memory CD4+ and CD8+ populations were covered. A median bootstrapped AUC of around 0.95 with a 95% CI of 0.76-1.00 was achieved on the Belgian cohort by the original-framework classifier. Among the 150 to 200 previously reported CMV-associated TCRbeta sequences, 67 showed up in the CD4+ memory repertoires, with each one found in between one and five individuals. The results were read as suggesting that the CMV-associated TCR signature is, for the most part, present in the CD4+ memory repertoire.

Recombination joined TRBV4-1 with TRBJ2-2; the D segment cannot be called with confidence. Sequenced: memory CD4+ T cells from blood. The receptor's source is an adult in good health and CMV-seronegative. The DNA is TGCGCCAGCAGCCAAGGAGTTCCCGGGGAGCTGTTTTTT. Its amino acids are CASSQGVPGELFF.